A single T cell receptor (beta chain) is shown here with its context. Other DNA sequences in the sample encode the same CDR3. Patients from Seattle were sampled longitudinally, starting during active infection. The data derive from a study of blood T cell repertoires in COVID-19. Trimming took off 6 bases at V and 0 bases at J, with 8 bases between the two ends. The germline V gene has CDR1 SGHAT and CDR2 FQNNGV. The CDR3 contains 13 residues. The protocol was immunoSEQ multiplex PCR, while the TCRdb copy is restricted to in-frame clones and leaves out a portion. The top ten clones hold approximately 6.2% of a sample with about 270,000 clones, more than 70% of them seen once.

The chain employs TRBV11-2 and TRBJ1-2; D unclear. The source is a woman aged 80 or over with COVID-19, enrolled during active disease. The sequenced sample consisted of peripheral blood. Written as DNA, the CDR3 is TGTGCCAGCAGTTTTTCAGCTAACTATGGCTACACCTTC. It codes for CASSFSANYGYTF.